This T cell receptor beta chain was found in a study of T cells expressing NK-cell markers. Study summary: Out of eight donors sequenced, seven tested HCMV-seropositive and the remaining one seronegative.

TCRdb re-called the 5' RACE reads and gives one entry per CDR3 protein, without DNA. The sample table includes roughly 300,000 distinct CDR3 sequences. The CDR3 contains 15 residues. Germline V lookup: CDR1 SGHVS, CDR2 FNYEAQ. The material sequenced was blood T cells: a sorted CD56 or NKG2C T cell subset, CD4+ or CD8+ T cells, or bulk PBMC T cells (not recorded which). The origin of this receptor is a woman aged 18-70 years in good health. The J gene is TRBJ2-7, the V gene TRBV7-6; TCRdb returns TRBD1, unconfirmable since there is no DNA. The CDR3 loop reads CASSVGQGRVYEQYF. Using reference TRBV7-6 and TRBJ2-7 for the parts outside the CDR3, the full variable domain is GAGVSQSPRYKVTKRGQDVALRCDPISGHVSLYWYRQALGQGPEFLTYFNYEAQQDKSGLPNDRFSAERPEGSISTLTIQRTEQRDSAMYRCASSVGQGRVYEQYFGPGTRLTVT.